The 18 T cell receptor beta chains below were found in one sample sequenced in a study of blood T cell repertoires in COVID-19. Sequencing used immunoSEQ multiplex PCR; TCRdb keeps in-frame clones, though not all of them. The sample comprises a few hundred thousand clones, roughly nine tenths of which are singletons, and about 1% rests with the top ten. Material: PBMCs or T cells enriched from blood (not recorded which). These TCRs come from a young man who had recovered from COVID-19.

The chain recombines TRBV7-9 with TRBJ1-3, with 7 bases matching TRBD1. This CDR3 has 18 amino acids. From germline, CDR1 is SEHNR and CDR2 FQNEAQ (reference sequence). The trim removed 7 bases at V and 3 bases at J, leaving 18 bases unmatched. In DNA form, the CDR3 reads TGTGCCAGCAACACCGCCTGGGCCTCCCGGGACAGTGGAAACACCATATATTTT. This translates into CASNTAWASRDSGNTIYF.

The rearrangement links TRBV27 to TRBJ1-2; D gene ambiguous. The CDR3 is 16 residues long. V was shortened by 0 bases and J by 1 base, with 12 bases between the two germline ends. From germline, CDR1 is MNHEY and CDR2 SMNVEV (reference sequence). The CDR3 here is CASSLSSSRINYGYTF. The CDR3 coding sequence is TGTGCCAGCAGTTTATCCTCCTCGAGAATTAACTATGGCTACACCTTC.

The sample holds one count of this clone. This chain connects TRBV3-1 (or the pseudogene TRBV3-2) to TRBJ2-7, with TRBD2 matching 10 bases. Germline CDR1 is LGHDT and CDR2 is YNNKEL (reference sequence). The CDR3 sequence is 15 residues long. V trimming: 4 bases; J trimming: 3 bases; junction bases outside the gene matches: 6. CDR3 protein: CASSPERGGHYEQYF. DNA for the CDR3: TGTGCCAGCAGCCCGGAGCGGGGGGGGCACTACGAGCAGTACTTC.

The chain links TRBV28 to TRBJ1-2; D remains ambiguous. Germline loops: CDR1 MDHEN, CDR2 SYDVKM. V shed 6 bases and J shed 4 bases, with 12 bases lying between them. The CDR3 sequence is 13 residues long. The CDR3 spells CASRVGLRYGYTF. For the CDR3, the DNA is TGTGCCAGCAGAGTTGGACTGCGCTATGGCTACACCTTC.

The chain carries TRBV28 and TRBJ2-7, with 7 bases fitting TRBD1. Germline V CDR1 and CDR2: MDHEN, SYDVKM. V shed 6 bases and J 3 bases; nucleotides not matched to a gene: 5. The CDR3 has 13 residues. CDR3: CASRPGQSYEQYF. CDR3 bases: TGTGCCAGCAGGCCGGGACAGAGCTACGAGCAGTACTTC.

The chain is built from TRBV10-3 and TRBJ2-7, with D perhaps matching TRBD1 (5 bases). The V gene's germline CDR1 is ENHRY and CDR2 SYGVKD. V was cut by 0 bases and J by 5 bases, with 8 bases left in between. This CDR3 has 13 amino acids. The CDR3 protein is CAISESGANEQYF. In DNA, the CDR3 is TGTGCCATCAGTGAGTCAGGGGCCAACGAGCAGTACTTC.

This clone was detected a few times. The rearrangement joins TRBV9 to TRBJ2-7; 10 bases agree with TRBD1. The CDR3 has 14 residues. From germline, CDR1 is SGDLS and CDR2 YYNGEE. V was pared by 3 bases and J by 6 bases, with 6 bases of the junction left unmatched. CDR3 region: CASSAGQGLGEQYF. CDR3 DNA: TGTGCCAGCAGCGCGGGACAGGGGTTGGGCGAGCAGTACTTC. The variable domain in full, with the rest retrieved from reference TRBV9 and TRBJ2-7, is DSGVTQTPKHLITATGQRVTLRCSPRSGDLSVYWYQQSLDQGLQFLIQYYNGEERAKGNILERFSAQQFPDLHSELNLSSLELGDSALYFCASSAGQGLGEQYFGPGTRLTVT.

CDR3 coding DNA: TGTGCCAGCAGTGAAGGGGACAGCCAGAACACTGAAGCTTTCTTT. Translation: CASSEGDSQNTEAFF. This chain uses TRBV25-1 with TRBJ1-1; 7 bases fit TRBD1. The germline CDR1 and CDR2 sequences are MGHDK and SYGVNS. The CDR3 is made up of 15 amino acids. V dropped 2 bases and J dropped 1; count of bases not matched to a gene: 4.

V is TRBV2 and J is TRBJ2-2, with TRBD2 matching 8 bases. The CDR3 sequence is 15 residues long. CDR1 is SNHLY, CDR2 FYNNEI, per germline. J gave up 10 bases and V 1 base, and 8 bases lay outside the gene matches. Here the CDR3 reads CASSEEGRGLEELFF. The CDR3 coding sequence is TGTGCCAGCAGTGAAGAGGGAAGGGGACTAGAGGAGCTGTTTTTT.

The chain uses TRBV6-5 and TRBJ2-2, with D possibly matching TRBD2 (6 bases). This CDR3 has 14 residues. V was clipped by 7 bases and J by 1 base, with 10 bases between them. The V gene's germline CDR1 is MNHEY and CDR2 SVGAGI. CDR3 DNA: TGTGCCAGCACCCCGACTAGGAACACCGGGGAGCTGTTTTTT. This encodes CASTPTRNTGELFF.

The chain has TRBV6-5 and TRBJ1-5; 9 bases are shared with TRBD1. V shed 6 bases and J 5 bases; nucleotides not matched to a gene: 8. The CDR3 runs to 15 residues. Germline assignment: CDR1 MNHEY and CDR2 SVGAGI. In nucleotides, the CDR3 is TGTGCCAGCAGGACCTCGGGACAGGGCCATCAGCCCCAGCATTTT. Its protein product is CASRTSGQGHQPQHF.

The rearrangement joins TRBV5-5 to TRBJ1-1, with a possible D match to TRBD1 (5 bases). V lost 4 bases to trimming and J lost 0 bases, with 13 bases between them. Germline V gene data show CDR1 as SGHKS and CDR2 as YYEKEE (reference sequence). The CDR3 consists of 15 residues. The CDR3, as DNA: TGTGCCAGCAGCCCGGGGGGAGTAATGAACACTGAAGCTTTCTTT. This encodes CASSPGGVMNTEAFF.

The CDR3 sequence is CASSEDRRYGYTF. CDR3 bases: TGTGCCAGCAGTGAAGACAGGCGCTATGGCTACACCTTC. The J gene is TRBJ1-2, the V gene TRBV6-1, with D tentatively TRBD1 (5 bases). Germline CDR1 and CDR2: MNHNS and SASEGT. This CDR3 spans 13 amino acids. The V gene lost 1 base and the J gene lost 4 bases, with 7 bases spanning the gap.

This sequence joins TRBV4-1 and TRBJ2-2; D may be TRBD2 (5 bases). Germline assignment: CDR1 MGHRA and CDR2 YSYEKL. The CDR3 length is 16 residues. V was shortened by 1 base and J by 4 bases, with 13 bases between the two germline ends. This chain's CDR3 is CASSQGLLALTGELFF. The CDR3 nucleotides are TGCGCCAGCAGCCAAGGATTGCTAGCTCTCACCGGGGAGCTGTTTTTT.

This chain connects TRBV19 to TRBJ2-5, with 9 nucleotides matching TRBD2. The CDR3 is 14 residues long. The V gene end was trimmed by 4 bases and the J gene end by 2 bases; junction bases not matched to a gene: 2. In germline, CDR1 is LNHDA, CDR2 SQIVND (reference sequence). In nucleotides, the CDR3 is TGTGCCAGTAGTAGCGGGGGGGCTCAAGAGACCCAGTACTTC. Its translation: CASSSGGAQETQYF.

CDR3 residues: CASSYGQGHEQYF. CDR3 sequence (DNA): TGTGCCAGCAGTTACGGTCAGGGTCACGAGCAGTACTTC. This chain connects TRBV6-5 to TRBJ2-7, with TRBD1 as a possible D gene (5 bases). Germline loops: CDR1 MNHEY, CDR2 SVGAGI. This CDR3 is built from 13 residues. V shed 2 bases and J shed 5 bases, with 10 bases lying between them.

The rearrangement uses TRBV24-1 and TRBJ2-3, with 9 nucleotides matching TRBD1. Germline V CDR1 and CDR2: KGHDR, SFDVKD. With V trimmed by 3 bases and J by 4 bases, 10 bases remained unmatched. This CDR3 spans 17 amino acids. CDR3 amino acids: CATSDQPGQGVADTQYF. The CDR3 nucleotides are TGTGCCACCAGTGATCAGCCGGGACAGGGAGTCGCAGATACGCAGTATTTT.

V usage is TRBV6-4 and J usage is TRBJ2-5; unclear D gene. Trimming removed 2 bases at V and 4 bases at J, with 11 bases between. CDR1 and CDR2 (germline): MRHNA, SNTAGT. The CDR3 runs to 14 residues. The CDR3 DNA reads TGTGCCAGCAGTGACCTTATTCCTACAGAGACCCAGTACTTC. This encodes CASSDLIPTETQYF.